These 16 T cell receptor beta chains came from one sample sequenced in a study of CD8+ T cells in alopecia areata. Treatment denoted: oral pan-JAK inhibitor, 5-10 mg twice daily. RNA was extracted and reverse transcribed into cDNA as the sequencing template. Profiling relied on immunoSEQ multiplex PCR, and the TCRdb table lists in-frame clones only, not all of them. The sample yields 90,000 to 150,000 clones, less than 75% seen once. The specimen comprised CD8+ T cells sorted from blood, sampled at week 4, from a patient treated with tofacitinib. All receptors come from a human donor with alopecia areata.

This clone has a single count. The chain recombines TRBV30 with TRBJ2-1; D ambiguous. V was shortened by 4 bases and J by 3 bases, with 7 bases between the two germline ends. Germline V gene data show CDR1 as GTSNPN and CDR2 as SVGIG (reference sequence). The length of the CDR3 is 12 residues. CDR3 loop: CAWMADYNEQFF. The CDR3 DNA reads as TGTGCCTGGATGGCAGACTACAATGAGCAGTTCTTC.

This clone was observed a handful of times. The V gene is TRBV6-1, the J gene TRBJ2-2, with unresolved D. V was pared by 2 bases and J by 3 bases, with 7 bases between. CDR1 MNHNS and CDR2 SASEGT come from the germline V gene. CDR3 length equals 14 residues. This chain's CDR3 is CASSEQTDTGELFF. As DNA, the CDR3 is TGTGCCAGCAGTGAACAGACCGACACCGGGGAGCTGTTTTTT.

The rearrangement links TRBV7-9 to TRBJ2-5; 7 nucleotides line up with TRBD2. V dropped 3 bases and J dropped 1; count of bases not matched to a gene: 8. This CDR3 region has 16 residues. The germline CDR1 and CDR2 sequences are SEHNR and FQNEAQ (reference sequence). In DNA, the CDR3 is TGTGCCAGCAGCTTGGACGGGGGGACCACCCAAGAGACCCAGTACTTC. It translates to CASSLDGGTTQETQYF.

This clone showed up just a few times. CDR3 region: CASSPPPGTSTDTQYF. The CDR3 nucleotides read TGTGCCAGCTCGCCCCCGCCCGGCACTAGCACAGATACGCAGTATTTT. The chain has TRBV7-2 and TRBJ2-3; D call uncertain. CDR3 size: 16 residues. With 8 bases removed from V and 0 bases from J, the gap between germline ends came to 18 bases. Germline V lookup: CDR1 SGHTA, CDR2 FQGNSA.

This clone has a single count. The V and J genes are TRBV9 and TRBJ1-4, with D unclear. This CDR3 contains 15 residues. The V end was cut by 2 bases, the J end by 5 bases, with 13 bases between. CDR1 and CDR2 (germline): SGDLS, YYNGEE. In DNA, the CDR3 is TGTGCCAGCAGCGTTTGGACCTCGACGAATGAAAAACTGTTTTTT. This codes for CASSVWTSTNEKLFF.

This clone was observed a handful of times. CDR3 protein: CSVEEGGRANTGELFF. The CDR3 bases are TGCAGCGTTGAAGAGGGGGGGCGAGCGAACACCGGGGAGCTGTTTTTT. The chain has TRBV29-1 and TRBJ2-2, with D possibly matching TRBD2 (7 bases). The V end lost 0 bases, the J end lost 0 bases, and 11 bases lay between the germline ends. The CDR3 is made up of 16 amino acids. Germline V lookup: CDR1 SQVTM, CDR2 ANQGSEA.

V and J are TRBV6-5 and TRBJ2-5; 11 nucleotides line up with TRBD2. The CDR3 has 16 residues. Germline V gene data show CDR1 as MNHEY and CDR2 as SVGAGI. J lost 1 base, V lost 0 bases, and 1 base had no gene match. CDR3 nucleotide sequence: TGTGCCAGCAGTTACTCTCTAGCGGGGGGCCAAGAGACCCAGTACTTC. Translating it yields CASSYSLAGGQETQYF.

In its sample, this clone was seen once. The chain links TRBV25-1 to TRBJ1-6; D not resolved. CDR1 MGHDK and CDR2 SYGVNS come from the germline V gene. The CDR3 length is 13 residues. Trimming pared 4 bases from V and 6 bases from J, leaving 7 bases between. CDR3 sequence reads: CASSGSANSPLHF. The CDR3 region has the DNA TGTGCCAGCAGTGGGTCAGCTAATTCACCCCTCCACTTT.

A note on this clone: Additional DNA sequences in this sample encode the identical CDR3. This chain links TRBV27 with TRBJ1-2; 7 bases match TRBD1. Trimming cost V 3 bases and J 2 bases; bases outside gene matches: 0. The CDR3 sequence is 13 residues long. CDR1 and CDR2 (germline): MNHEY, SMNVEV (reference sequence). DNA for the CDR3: TGTGCCAGCAGTTTGACAGGGAACTATGGCTACACCTTC. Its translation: CASSLTGNYGYTF.

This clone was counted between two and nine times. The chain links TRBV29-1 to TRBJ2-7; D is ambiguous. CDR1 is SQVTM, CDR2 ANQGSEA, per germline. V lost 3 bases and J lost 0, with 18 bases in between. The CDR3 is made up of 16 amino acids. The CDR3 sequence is CSVDGVDGLSSYEQYF. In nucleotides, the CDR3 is TGCAGCGTTGATGGGGTCGATGGTTTGAGCTCCTACGAGCAGTACTTC.

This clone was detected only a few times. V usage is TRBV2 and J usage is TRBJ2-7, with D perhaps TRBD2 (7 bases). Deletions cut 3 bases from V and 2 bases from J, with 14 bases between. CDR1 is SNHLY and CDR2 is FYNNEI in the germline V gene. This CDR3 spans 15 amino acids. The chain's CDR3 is CASSEFGGPTYEQYF. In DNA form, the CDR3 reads TGTGCCAGCAGTGAGTTCGGGGGGCCGACCTACGAGCAGTACTTC. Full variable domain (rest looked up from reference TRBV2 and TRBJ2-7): EPEVTQTPSHQVTQMGQEVILRCVPISNHLYFYWYRQILGQKVEFLVSFYNNEISEKSEIFDDQFSVERPDGSNFTLKIRSTKLEDSAMYFCASSEFGGPTYEQYFGPGTRLTVT.

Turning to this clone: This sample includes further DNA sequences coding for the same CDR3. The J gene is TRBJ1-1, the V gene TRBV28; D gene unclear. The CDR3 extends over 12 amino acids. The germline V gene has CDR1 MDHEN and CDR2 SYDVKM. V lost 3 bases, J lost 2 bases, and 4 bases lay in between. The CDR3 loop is CASSLGNTEAFF. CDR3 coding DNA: TGTGCCAGCAGTTTGGGAAACACTGAAGCTTTCTTT.

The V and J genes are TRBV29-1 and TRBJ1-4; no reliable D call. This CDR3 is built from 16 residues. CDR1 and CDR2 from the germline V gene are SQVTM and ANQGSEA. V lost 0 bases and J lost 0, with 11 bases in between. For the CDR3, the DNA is TGCAGCGTTGAAGATCGTTCGGGCCCAACTAATGAAAAACTGTTTTTT. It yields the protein CSVEDRSGPTNEKLFF.

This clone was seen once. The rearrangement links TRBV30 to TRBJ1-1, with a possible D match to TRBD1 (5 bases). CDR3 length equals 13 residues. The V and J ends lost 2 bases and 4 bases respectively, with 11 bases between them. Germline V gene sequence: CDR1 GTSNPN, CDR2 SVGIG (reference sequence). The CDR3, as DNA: TGTGCCTGGAGTTCCTGGGGGGGCACTGAAGCTTTCTTT. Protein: CAWSSWGGTEAFF. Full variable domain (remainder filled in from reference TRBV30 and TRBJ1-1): SQTIHQWPATLVQPVGSPLSLECTVEGTSNPNLYWYRQAAGRGLQLLFYSVGIGQISSEVPQNLSASRPQDRQFILSSKKLLLSDSGFYLCAWSSWGGTEAFFGQGTRLTVV.

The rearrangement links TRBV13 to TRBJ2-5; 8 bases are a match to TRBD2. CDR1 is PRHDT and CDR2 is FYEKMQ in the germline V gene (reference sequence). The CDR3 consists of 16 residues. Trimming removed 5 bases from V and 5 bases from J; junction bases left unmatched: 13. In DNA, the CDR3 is TGTGCCAGCAGCGACCCGGGAACCCCGGGGGGGGAGACCCAGTACTTC. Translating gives CASSDPGTPGGETQYF.

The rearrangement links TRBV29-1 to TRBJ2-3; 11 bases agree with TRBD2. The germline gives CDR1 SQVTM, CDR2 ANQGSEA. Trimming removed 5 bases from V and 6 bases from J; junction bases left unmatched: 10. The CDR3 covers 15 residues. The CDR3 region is CSVFLAGGPVDTQYF. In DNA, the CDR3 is TGCAGCGTTTTCCTAGCGGGGGGCCCAGTGGATACGCAGTATTTT.